This T cell receptor (beta chain) was sequenced during a study of human T cells and chemical hapten exposure. This CDR3 spans 14 amino acids. Trimming cost V 1 base and J 2 bases, with 7 bases left between them. Germline CDR1 and CDR2: SEHNR and FQNEAQ (reference sequence). This clonotype has a count of ten or more. Regarding time point: patch test 2, 6 weeks after DPC sensitization. Noted treatment: therapeutic diphenylcyclopropenone sensitization with weekly scalp DPC. Each CDR3 protein gets one entry after TCRdb re-called the RACE reads with MiXCR. The profile covers fewer than 150,000 distinct CDR3 sequences, with approximately 12% appearing a single time and roughly 1.4% taken by the ten largest.

The sequence came from a woman between 50 and 59 years old with alopecia areata. Some clones in this sample may be carry-over from other donors' samples. The sequences come from whole blood, collected in connection with sensitization to the hapten diphenylcyclopropenone (DPC). V gene TRBV7-9 combines with J gene TRBJ2-3; D is ambiguous. CDR3 loop: CASSLGRHTDTQYF. The CDR3 DNA follows: TGTGCCAGCAGCTTAGGAAGGCACACAGATACGCAGTATTTT.